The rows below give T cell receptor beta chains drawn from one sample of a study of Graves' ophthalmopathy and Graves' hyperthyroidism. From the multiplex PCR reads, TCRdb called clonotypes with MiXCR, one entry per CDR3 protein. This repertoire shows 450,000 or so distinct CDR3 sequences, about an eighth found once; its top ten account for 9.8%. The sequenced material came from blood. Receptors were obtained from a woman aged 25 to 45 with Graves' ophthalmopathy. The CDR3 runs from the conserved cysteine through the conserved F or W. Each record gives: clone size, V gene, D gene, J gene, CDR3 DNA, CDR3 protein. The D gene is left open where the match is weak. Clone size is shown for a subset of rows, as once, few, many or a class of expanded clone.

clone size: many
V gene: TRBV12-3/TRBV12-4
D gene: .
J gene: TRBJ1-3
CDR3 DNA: TGTGCCAGCAGTTTGCAGGGAACCAACCCTGGAAACACCATATATTTT
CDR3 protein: CASSLQGTNPGNTIYF

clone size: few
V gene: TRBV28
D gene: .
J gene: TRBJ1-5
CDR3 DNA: TGTGCCAGCAGTGGACCGGGTCAACTGGGCCAGCCCCAGCATTTT
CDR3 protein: CASSGPGQLGQPQHF

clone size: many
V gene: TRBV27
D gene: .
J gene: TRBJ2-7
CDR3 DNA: TGTGCCAGCAGGGGGTTAGGCTACGAGCAGTACTTC
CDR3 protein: CASRGLGYEQYF

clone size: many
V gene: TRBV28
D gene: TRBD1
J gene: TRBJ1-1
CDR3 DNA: TGTGCCAGCACGGAAACAGGGGCCAGGGCTTTCTTT
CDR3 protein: CASTETGARAFF

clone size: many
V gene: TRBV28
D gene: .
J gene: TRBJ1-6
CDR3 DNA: TGTGCCAGCTGCGACAGAGGGAATTCACCCCTCCACTTT
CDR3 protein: CASCDRGNSPLHF

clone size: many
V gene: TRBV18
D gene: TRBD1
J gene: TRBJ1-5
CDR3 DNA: TGTGCCAGCTCCCCGACAGGGGCCCTAGATCAGCCCCAGCATTTT
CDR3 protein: CASSPTGALDQPQHF

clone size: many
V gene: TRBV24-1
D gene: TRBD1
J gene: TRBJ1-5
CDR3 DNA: TGTGCCACCAGTGACTCCAGACAGGGATGGAGCAATCAGCCCCAGCATTTT
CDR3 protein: CATSDSRQGWSNQPQHF

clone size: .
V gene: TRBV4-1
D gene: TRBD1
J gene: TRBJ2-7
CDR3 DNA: TGCGCCAGCAGCCAGGAGACAGGGGGGGACGAGCAGTACTTC
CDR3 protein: CASSQETGGDEQYF

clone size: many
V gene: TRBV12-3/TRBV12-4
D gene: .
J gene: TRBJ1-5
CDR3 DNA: TGTGCCAGCACTCCCGGGGGGGGATACAATCAGCCCCAGCATTTT
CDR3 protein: CASTPGGGYNQPQHF

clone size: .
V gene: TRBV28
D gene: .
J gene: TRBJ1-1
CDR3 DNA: TGTGCCAGCAGCAAATATTGGGGAGATAACACTGAAGCTCTCTTT
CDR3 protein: CASSKYWGDNTEALF

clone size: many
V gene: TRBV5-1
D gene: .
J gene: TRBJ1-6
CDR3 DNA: TGCGCCAGCAGCTTGGTAGGGGACGGGAGGACACCCCTCCACTTT
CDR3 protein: CASSLVGDGRTPLHF

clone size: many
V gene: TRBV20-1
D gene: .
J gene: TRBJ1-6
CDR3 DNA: TGCAGTGCTAGAGCAATCTGGGAGGGGACGGGTTCACCCCTCCACTTT
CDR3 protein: CSARAIWEGTGSPLHF

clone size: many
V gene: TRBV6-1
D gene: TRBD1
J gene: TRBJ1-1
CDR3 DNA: TGTGCCAGCACCACGACAGGGGGGAACACTGAAGCTTTCTTT
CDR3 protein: CASTTTGGNTEAFF

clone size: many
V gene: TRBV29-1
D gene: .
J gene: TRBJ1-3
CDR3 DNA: TGCAGCGTATATAAGGACAGCACAAACACCATATATTTT
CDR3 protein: CSVYKDSTNTIYF

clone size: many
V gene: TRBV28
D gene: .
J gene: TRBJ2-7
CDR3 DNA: TGTGCCAGCAGAATGGCCGGGTTCGAGCAGTACTTC
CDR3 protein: CASRMAGFEQYF

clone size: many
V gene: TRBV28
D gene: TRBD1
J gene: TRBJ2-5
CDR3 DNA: TGTGCCAGCAGTTCCCCAGACAGGGGTCAAGAGACCCAGTACTTC
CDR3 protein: CASSSPDRGQETQYF

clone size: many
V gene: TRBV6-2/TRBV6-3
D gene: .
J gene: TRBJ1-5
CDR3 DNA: TGTGCCAGCAGTTACTCCCCGGGGGTCCGTAATCAGCCCCAGCATTTT
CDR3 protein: CASSYSPGVRNQPQHF

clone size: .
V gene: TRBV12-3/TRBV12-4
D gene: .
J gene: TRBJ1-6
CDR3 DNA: TGTGCCAGCAGCTTCGGTCAGTTCTATAATTCACCCCTCCACTTT
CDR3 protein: CASSFGQFYNSPLHF

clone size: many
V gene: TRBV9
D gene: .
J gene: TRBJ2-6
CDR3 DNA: TGTGCCAGCAGCAAGACACCTCTTCACTCTGGGGCCAACGTCCTGACTTTC
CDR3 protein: CASSKTPLHSGANVLTF

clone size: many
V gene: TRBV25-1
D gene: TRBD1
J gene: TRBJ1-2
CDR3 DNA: TGTGCCAGCACCCCGGGACAGAGACCCTATGGCTACACCTTC
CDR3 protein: CASTPGQRPYGYTF

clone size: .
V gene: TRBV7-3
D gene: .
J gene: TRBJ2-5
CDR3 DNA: TGTGCCAGCAGCTTAGGCCCCTCGGGGTTCGGGGGCCAAGAGACCCAGTACTTC
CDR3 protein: CASSLGPSGFGGQETQYF

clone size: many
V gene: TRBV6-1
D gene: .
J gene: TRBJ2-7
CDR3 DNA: TGTGCCAGCACGGACACCTACGAGCAGTACTTC
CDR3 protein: CASTDTYEQYF

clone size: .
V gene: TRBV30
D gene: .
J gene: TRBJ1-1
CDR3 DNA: TGTGCCTGGACCGCACGGGGCACTGAAGCTTTCTTT
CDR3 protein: CAWTARGTEAFF

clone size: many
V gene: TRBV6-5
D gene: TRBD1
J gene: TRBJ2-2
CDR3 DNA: TGTGCCAGCAGTTACTCAACAGGGGCCACCGGGGAGCTGTTTTTT
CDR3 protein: CASSYSTGATGELFF

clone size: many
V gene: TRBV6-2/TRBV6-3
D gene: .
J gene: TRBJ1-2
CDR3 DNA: TGTGCCAGCAGCTCGGGGACCCGGGGTCCGGCATATGGCTACACCTTC
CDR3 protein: CASSSGTRGPAYGYTF

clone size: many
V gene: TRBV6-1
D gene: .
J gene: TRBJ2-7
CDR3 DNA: TGTGCCAGCAGTGAACCGGGACGTAGGAAGAACGAGCAGTACTTC
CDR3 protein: CASSEPGRRKNEQYF

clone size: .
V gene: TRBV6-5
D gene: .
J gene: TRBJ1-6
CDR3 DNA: TGTGCCAGCAGTTATTCGGCAGGGGAATCACCCCTCCACTTT
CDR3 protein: CASSYSAGESPLHF

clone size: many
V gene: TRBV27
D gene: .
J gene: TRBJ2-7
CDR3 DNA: TGTGCCAGCAGGCGTTTCAGCTCCTACGAGCAGTACTTC
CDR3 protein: CASRRFSSYEQYF

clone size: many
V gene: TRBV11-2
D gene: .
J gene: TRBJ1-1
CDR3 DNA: TGTGCCAGCAGCCATACACCCGGGAAGAGGAGGACTGAAGCTTTCTTT
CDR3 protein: CASSHTPGKRRTEAFF

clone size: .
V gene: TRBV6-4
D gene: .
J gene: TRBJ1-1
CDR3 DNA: TGTGCCAGCAGTGCTCTGGGTCAAACTGAAGCTTTCTTT
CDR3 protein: CASSALGQTEAFF

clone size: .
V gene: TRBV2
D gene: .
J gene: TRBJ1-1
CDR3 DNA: TGTGCCAGCGGGGGGTTGGGCGGAACTGAAGCTTTCTTT
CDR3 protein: CASGGLGGTEAFF

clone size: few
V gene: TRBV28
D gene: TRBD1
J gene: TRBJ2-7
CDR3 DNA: TGTGCCAGCAGTTCTTCCCGACAGGGGACCGAGCAGTACTTC
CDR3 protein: CASSSSRQGTEQYF

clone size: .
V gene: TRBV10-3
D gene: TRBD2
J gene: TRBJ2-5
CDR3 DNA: TGTGCCGTACAGGGACTAGCGGGGGTCGGCCAGTACTTC
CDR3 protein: CAVQGLAGVGQYF

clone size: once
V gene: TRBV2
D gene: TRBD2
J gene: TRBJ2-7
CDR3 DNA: TGTGCCAGCACAACGACTAGCGGAGGAGCCTACGAGCAGTACTTC
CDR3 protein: CASTTTSGGAYEQYF

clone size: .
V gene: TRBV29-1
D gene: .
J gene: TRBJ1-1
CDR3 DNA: TGCAGCGTTGAAGATCAGGGGATCGGAGCATCTTTCTTT
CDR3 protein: CSVEDQGIGASFF

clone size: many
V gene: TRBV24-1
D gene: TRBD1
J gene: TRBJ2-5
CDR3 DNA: TGTGCCACCAGTGACCGGGACAGGGGGCCATGGGAGACCCAGTACTTC
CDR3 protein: CATSDRDRGPWETQYF

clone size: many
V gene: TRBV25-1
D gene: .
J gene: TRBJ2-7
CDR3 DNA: TGCGCCAGCAGTGAGACGGGGAACGAGCAGTACTTC
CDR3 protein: CASSETGNEQYF

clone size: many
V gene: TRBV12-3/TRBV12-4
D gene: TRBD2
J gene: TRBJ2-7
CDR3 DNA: TGTGCCAGCAGCCCCTCCGGGGCTAGCGGGAGGTACGAGCAGTACTTC
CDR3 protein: CASSPSGASGRYEQYF

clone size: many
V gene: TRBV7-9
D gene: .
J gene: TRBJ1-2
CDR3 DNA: TGTGCCAGCAGCCTAACAGGGAATGGCTACACCTTC
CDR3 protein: CASSLTGNGYTF

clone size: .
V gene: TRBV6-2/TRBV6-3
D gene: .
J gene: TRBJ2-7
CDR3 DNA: TGTGCCAGCAGGCTGCCTGACTACGAGCAGTACTTC
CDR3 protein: CASRLPDYEQYF

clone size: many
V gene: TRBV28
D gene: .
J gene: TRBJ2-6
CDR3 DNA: TGTGCCAGCGGACCTCGGAGGGGTTCGCTATCTGGGGCCAACGTCCTGACTTTC
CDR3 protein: CASGPRRGSLSGANVLTF

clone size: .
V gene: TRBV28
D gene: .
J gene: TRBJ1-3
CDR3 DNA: TGTGCCAGCAGCCCGCCGGGGGGGGCCGGGGACACCATATATTTT
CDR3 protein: CASSPPGGAGDTIYF

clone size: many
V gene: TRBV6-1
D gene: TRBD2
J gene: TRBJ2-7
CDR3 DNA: TGTGCCAGCAGTGTTGGGAGGGCTGAAGAGCAGTACTTC
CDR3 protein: CASSVGRAEEQYF

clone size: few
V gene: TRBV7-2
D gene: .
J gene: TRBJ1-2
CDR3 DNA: TGTGCCAGCGGCAAACTCGCGTATGGCTACACCTTC
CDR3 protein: CASGKLAYGYTF

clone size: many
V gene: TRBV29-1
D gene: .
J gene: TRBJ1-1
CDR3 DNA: TGCAGCGTTGTTCAGGGATTCATGAACACTGAAGCTTTCTTT
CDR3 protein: CSVVQGFMNTEAFF

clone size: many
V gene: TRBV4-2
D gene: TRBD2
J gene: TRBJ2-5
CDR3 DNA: TGTGCCAGCAGCCCCAGGACTAGCGGGGTCCATGGGAAGACCCAGTACTTC
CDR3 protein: CASSPRTSGVHGKTQYF

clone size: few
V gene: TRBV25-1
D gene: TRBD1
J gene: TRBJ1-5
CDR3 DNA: TGTGCCAGCAGTGGGGTACAGGGGGGTAATCAGCCCCAGCATTTT
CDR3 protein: CASSGVQGGNQPQHF